Each of the 7 T cell receptor beta chains below was sequenced from the same sample in a study of cytomegalovirus exposure and HLA in healthy donors. The PCR contained 60 Vbeta and 13 Jbeta primers. TCRdb keeps only in-frame clones here, not all; method: immunoSEQ multiplex PCR. Of roughly 110,000 clones listed, almost 70% are singletons. Sequencing input: PBMCs. The receptors derive from a young man in good health and CMV-seropositive.

The gene calls are TRBV5-1 and TRBJ1-2; D remains unclear. The CDR3 runs to 13 residues. V was clipped by 1 base and J by 2 bases, with 6 bases between them. Germline V CDR1 and CDR2: SGHRS, YFSETQ. In DNA form, the CDR3 reads TGCGCCAGCAGCTTGAATAGAAACTATGGCTACACCTTC. Amino acids: CASSLNRNYGYTF.

The chain carries TRBV18 and TRBJ1-1; D gene ambiguous. The CDR3 is 14 residues long. The germline gives CDR1 KGHSH, CDR2 LQKENI. V gave up 3 bases and J gave up 5 bases, with 13 bases separating them. The CDR3 sequence: CASSPSYRETEAFF. The DNA for the CDR3 is TGTGCCAGCTCACCCAGCTATCGGGAAACTGAAGCTTTCTTT.

This chain uses TRBV5-6 with TRBJ1-2; the match to TRBD1 covers 9 bases. Unmatched junction bases numbered 5, after V lost 4 bases and J lost 1 base. Germline assignment: CDR1 SGHDT and CDR2 YYEEEE. There are 15 residues in the CDR3. This CDR3 is CASSPWDRVNYGYTF. As DNA, the CDR3 is TGTGCCAGCAGCCCCTGGGACAGGGTTAACTATGGCTACACCTTC.

In the case of this clone: A junction boundary mismatches the germline segment, possibly from a read error. This chain joins TRBV7-9 and TRBJ1-1; D perhaps matches TRBD1 (5 bases). Germline assignment: CDR1 SEHNR and CDR2 FQNEAQ (reference sequence). The CDR3 length is 14 residues. For the CDR3, the DNA is TGTGCCAGCCGCTTCGGGGGGGTGAACACTGAAGCTTTCTTT. Its translation is CASRFGGVNTEAFF.

The rearrangement joins TRBV18 to TRBJ2-1, with D perhaps matching TRBD2 (5 bases). The CDR3 has 16 residues. V lost 4 bases and J lost 7, with 20 bases in between. Germline V gives CDR1 KGHSH, CDR2 LQKENI. The CDR3 sequence is CASSLDLFAGTNEQFF. CDR3 coding DNA: TGTGCCAGCTCACTTGATCTCTTCGCGGGCACTAATGAGCAGTTCTTC.

The chain links TRBV5-1 to TRBJ1-1; D remains unclear. This CDR3 is 13 amino acids long. Germline V gene lookup returns CDR1 SGHRS and CDR2 YFSETQ. V gave up 0 bases and J gave up 1 base, with 4 bases separating them. The CDR3 DNA reads as TGCGCCAGCAGCTTGGAACAGAACACTGAAGCTTTCTTT. Protein: CASSLEQNTEAFF.

The chain recombines TRBV5-4 with TRBJ2-3; possible D gene TRBD2, 6 bases. V lost 3 bases, J lost 0 bases, and 11 bases lay in between. The CDR3 is 15 amino acids. Germline CDR1 and CDR2: SGHNT and YYREEE (reference sequence). CDR3 protein: CASSSGTASTDTQYF. CDR3 DNA sequence: TGTGCCAGCAGCTCAGGGACTGCTAGCACAGATACGCAGTATTTT.